The T cell receptor delta chain described here comes from a study of gamma delta lymphoproliferative disorders and STAT genes. Study context: At least 50 ng of genomic DNA went into each LymphoTrack Dx TCRG Assay library.

In regard to this clone: This CDR3 is also generated by other DNA sequences in the sample.

PBMCs from patients and controls supplied the genomic DNA for sequencing. Controls were healthy adult blood donors matched for age and sex. TCRdb re-processed the multiplex PCR reads via CATT. The table lists some 3,100 delta-chain clones, approximately 1.2% of them singletons. V lost 3 bases, J lost 4 bases, and 15 bases stayed unmatched. CDR3 length: 19 residues. The germline V gene encodes CDR1 TSWWSYY and CDR2 QGS. J is TRDJ1 and V is TRDV1; 12 bases are shared with TRDD3. The TCR originated in a human donor in good health. The source material was blood. The CDR3 DNA is TGTGCTCTTGGGGATACCATTCCTGGACTGGGGGATACTCGCGATAAACTCATCTTT. It specifies CALGDTIPGLGDTRDKLIF.